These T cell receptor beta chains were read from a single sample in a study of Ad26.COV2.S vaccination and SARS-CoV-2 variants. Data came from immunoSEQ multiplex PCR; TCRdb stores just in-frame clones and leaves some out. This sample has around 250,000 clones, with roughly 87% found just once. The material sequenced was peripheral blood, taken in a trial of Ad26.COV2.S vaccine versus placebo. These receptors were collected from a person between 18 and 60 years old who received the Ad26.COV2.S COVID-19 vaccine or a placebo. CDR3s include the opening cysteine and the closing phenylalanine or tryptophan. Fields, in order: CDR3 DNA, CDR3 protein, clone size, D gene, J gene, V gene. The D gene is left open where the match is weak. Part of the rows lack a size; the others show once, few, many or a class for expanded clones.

CDR3 DNA: TGTGCCAGTAGTACGGTTCGAATACAGGGCCTGGGGGGCTACACCTTC
CDR3 protein: CASSTVRIQGLGGYTF
clone size: -
D gene: -
J gene: TRBJ1-2
V gene: TRBV19

CDR3 DNA: TGTGCCAGCAGTTTCGGCCGGTACATGAACACTGAAGCTTTCTTT
CDR3 protein: CASSFGRYMNTEAFF
clone size: -
D gene: -
J gene: TRBJ1-1
V gene: TRBV27

CDR3 DNA: TGCAGCGTCAAAGGGGGCTCTTCGGGGACCCAGTACTTC
CDR3 protein: CSVKGGSSGTQYF
clone size: -
D gene: TRBD1
J gene: TRBJ2-5
V gene: TRBV29-1

CDR3 DNA: TGTGCCAGCAGCCACCTAGCGGGGGGCCCCACAGATACGCAGTATTTT
CDR3 protein: CASSHLAGGPTDTQYF
clone size: -
D gene: TRBD2
J gene: TRBJ2-3
V gene: TRBV3-1/TRBV3-2

CDR3 DNA: TGCGCCAGCGGGCCCGGGAGCGCGGATTGGACGATGGATACGCAGTATTTT
CDR3 protein: CASGPGSADWTMDTQYF
clone size: -
D gene: -
J gene: TRBJ2-3
V gene: TRBV4-3

CDR3 DNA: TGTGCCAGAATAACGAACACCGGGGAGCTGTTTTTT
CDR3 protein: CARITNTGELFF
clone size: -
D gene: -
J gene: TRBJ2-2
V gene: TRBV12-3/TRBV12-4

CDR3 DNA: TGTGCCAGCACCCCGACAGGGATTATGGTGGATACGCAGTATTTT
CDR3 protein: CASTPTGIMVDTQYF
clone size: -
D gene: TRBD1
J gene: TRBJ2-3
V gene: TRBV6-2/TRBV6-3

CDR3 DNA: TGTGCCAGCAGCTTAGTCACGGGAGGTGAGCAGTTCTTC
CDR3 protein: CASSLVTGGEQFF
clone size: once
D gene: TRBD2
J gene: TRBJ2-1
V gene: TRBV7-9

CDR3 DNA: TGTGCCAGCTCACCAGGGCTAGCGGGTAACTACGAGCAGTACTTC
CDR3 protein: CASSPGLAGNYEQYF
clone size: -
D gene: TRBD2
J gene: TRBJ2-7
V gene: TRBV18

CDR3 DNA: TGTGCCAGCAGTGAGGGTAGGAACTATGGCTACACCTTC
CDR3 protein: CASSEGRNYGYTF
clone size: -
D gene: -
J gene: TRBJ1-2
V gene: TRBV6-4

CDR3 DNA: TGTGCCAGCAGTGATCGGGGTTACGAGCAGTACTTC
CDR3 protein: CASSDRGYEQYF
clone size: -
D gene: -
J gene: TRBJ2-7
V gene: TRBV25-1

CDR3 DNA: TGTGCCAGCAGCCGCTCGGGGACACCGAACACTGAAGCTTTCTTT
CDR3 protein: CASSRSGTPNTEAFF
clone size: once
D gene: -
J gene: TRBJ1-1
V gene: TRBV14

CDR3 DNA: TGTGCCAGCAGCCAACCCGGAGGATTTGAGGGCTACACCTTC
CDR3 protein: CASSQPGGFEGYTF
clone size: many
D gene: -
J gene: TRBJ1-2
V gene: TRBV3-1/TRBV3-2

CDR3 DNA: TGTGCCAGCAGTTACTCCAGACAGGAGGAATCAACTAATGAAAAACTGTTTTTT
CDR3 protein: CASSYSRQEESTNEKLFF
clone size: many
D gene: -
J gene: TRBJ1-4
V gene: TRBV6-2/TRBV6-3

CDR3 DNA: TGTGCCAGCAGTTACGACAGGGTCTATGGCTACACCTTC
CDR3 protein: CASSYDRVYGYTF
clone size: -
D gene: TRBD1
J gene: TRBJ1-2
V gene: TRBV6-5

CDR3 DNA: TGTGCCAGCAGCCAAGCGGGCCTGAGAACAGATACGCAGTATTTT
CDR3 protein: CASSQAGLRTDTQYF
clone size: -
D gene: -
J gene: TRBJ2-3
V gene: TRBV3-1/TRBV3-2

CDR3 DNA: TGCGCCAGCAGTGAGCGGAGCGGGGTGAATTCTCGGCCCGCTTTCTTT
CDR3 protein: CASSERSGVNSRPAFF
clone size: -
D gene: -
J gene: TRBJ1-1
V gene: TRBV10-2